The rows below give T cell receptor beta chains drawn from one sample of a study of tumor-infiltrating lymphocytes in primary liver carcinoma. TCRdb re-analysed the multiplex PCR reads in MiXCR, keeping a single row per CDR3 protein. The data hold 200,000 or so distinct CDR3 sequences, with approximately 65% observed a single time. The source material was peripheral blood. The receptors were gathered from a woman aged 55-75 years with primary liver carcinoma and hepatitis B virus infection. Both conserved end residues are part of each CDR3. Fields, in order: D gene, J gene, V gene, clone size, CDR3 protein, CDR3 DNA. D genes are given only for firm matches. Clone sizes are given selectively: once, few, many, or a class where the clone is expanded.

>-|TRBJ2-1|TRBV29-1|many
CSATWGVRSGQFF
TGCAGCGCCACTTGGGGGGTAAGGTCTGGGCAGTTCTTC
>TRBD2|TRBJ2-1|TRBV6-6|-
CTSSGTSGRVESYNEQFF
TGTACCAGCAGTGGGACTAGCGGGAGGGTTGAATCCTACAATGAGCAGTTCTTC
>TRBD2|TRBJ2-3|TRBV28|-
CASSPHRGGRGADTQYF
TGTGCCAGCAGTCCTCACCGGGGCGGGAGAGGGGCAGATACGCAGTATTTT
>TRBD1|TRBJ2-5|TRBV28|-
CASNNRDRGSEETLYF
TGTGCCAGCAATAACCGGGACAGGGGTTCGGAAGAGACCCTGTACTTC
>-|TRBJ1-1|TRBV11-2|-
CASSFSAGDTEAFF
TGTGCTAGCAGTTTCTCGGCGGGGGACACTGAAGCTTTCTTT
>TRBD1|TRBJ1-2|TRBV5-1|many
CASSPPGQNYYGYTF
TGCGCCAGCAGCCCCCCGGGACAGAACTACTATGGCTACACCTTC
>-|TRBJ2-5|TRBV12-3/TRBV12-4|-
CASSLGHGQETQYF
TGTGCCAGCAGTTTAGGACACGGACAAGAGACCCAGTACTTC
>-|TRBJ2-7|TRBV6-2/TRBV6-3|-
CASSYFLASEQYF
TGTGCCAGCAGTTACTTTCTAGCCAGTGAGCAGTACTTC
>TRBD1|TRBJ1-2|TRBV28|-
CASSWSGTGRNYGYAF
TGTGCCAGCAGTTGGTCTGGGACAGGGCGAAACTATGGCTACGCCTTC
>-|TRBJ2-5|TRBV11-3|-
CASIRDPNLETQYF
TGTGCCAGCATACGTGACCCGAACTTAGAGACCCAGTACTTC
>TRBD2|TRBJ2-2|TRBV28|-
CASSLLGTRLSAGELFF
TGTGCCAGCAGTTTATTAGGGACTAGGCTCTCGGCCGGGGAGCTGTTTTTT
>TRBD1|TRBJ2-7|TRBV12-5|many
CASAPQGNLYEQYF
TGTGCTAGTGCCCCACAGGGGAACCTTTACGAGCAGTACTTC
>TRBD2|TRBJ2-7|TRBV11-2|-
CASSLETSGSGEQHF
TGTGCCAGCAGCTTAGAGACTAGCGGGAGCGGCGAGCAACACTTC
>TRBD1|TRBJ2-7|TRBV4-1|-
CANSWSGQGSGYGQYF
TGCGCCAACTCGTGGAGTGGACAGGGGTCCGGGTACGGGCAGTACTTC
>-|TRBJ2-7|TRBV5-1|-
CASSFSSGTNYGQYF
TGCGCCAGCAGCTTCTCCTCCGGGACAAACTACGGGCAGTACTTC
>-|TRBJ2-3|TRBV7-9|-
CASSFPGSTDTHYF
TGTGCCAGCAGCTTCCCGGGAAGCACAGATACGCATTATTTT
>TRBD1|TRBJ1-1|TRBV14|-
CASSRTGQGNTEAFF
TGTGCCAGCAGCCGCACGGGACAGGGTAACACTGAAGCTTTCTTT
>-|TRBJ1-2|TRBV28|-
CASSPDLNYGCTF
TGTGCCAGCAGCCCCGACCTCAACTATGGCTGCACCTTC
>-|TRBJ1-5|TRBV28|-
CATTRPNRPQHF
TGTGCCACCACTAGGCCGAATCGGCCCCAGCATTTT
>TRBD1|TRBJ1-1|TRBV11-2|-
CASSSRTGGNTEAFF
TGTGCCAGCAGCTCGCGGACAGGCGGGAACACTGAAGCTTTCTTT
>TRBD1|TRBJ1-5|TRBV28|-
CASSKDPRQGPEGQPQHF
TGTGCCAGCAGTAAGGACCCCAGACAGGGGCCCGAGGGACAGCCCCAGCATTTT
>-|TRBJ1-1|TRBV11-2|-
CARSSHGGTEAIF
TGTGCCAGAAGCTCTCATGGTGGGACTGAAGCTATCTTT
>TRBD1|TRBJ1-2|TRBV11-2|-
CVSSRQGTNLYDYTF
TGTGTCAGCAGCCGACAGGGTACAAACCTCTATGACTACACCTTC
>TRBD2|TRBJ2-7|TRBV11-2|-
CACSLDRGLVPKHYF
TGTGCCTGCAGCTTAGATAGGGGACTAGTTCCCAAGCATTACTTC
>-|TRBJ2-2|TRBV11-1|-
CVIRPSLDTGELFF
TGTGTCATCAGACCGAGCCTTGACACCGGGGAGCTGTTTTTC
>-|TRBJ2-5|TRBV4-2|-
CASSQVSGIGRITPQETQYF
TGTGCCAGCAGCCAAGTATCTGGGATCGGAAGGATAACTCCACAAGAGACCCAGTACTTC
>-|TRBJ2-7|TRBV10-2|-
CASSESTTLYEQYF
TGCGCCAGCAGTGAGTCCACTACCCTTTACGAGCAATACTTC